The 2 T cell receptor beta chains below come from one sample, sequenced in a study of cytomegalovirus exposure and HLA in healthy donors. TCRdb's copy holds only in-frame clones and misses some; the assay was immunoSEQ multiplex PCR. The table shows 100,000 to 150,000 clones, with over 90% occurring only once. The sequenced sample was PBMCs. All receptors come from a woman under 30 in good health and CMV-seronegative.

V gene TRBV5-4 combines with J gene TRBJ1-4; tentative D call: TRBD1 (6 bases). Germline CDR1 SGHNT, CDR2 YYREEE (reference sequence). The CDR3 consists of 16 residues. With 1 base removed from V and 2 bases from J, the gap between germline ends came to 12 bases. CDR3 DNA sequence: TGTGCCAGCAGCTTGTACGTGGGGGCGACTAATGAAAAACTGTTTTTT. It codes for CASSLYVGATNEKLFF.

The gene calls are TRBV19 and TRBJ1-5; a weak D match, TRBD1 (5 bases). Germline V lookup: CDR1 LNHDA, CDR2 SQIVND (reference sequence). This CDR3 contains 15 residues. Trimming pared 6 bases from V and 2 bases from J, leaving 14 bases between. The CDR3 here is CASSRTGFGNQPQHF. Written as DNA, the CDR3 is TGTGCCAGTAGCCGAACAGGTTTCGGCAATCAGCCCCAGCATTTT. Based on the CDR3 plus reference TRBV19 and TRBJ1-5, the full variable domain is DGGITQSPKYLFRKEGQNVTLSCEQNLNHDAMYWYRQDPGQGLRLIYYSQIVNDFQKGDIAEGYSVSREKKESFPLTVTSAQKNPTAFYLCASSRTGFGNQPQHFGDGTRLSIL.